This T cell receptor (beta chain) stems from a study of monozygotic twins with inflammatory bowel disease. Study-level results: Immunosuppressive treatments were not uniform, and this may have added variability to patient repertoires. Results did not support any single strong IBD-associated signal or clonotype. Reduced clonotype sharing with other individuals was observed in IBD patients relative to healthy twins, especially with disease activity.

As to this clonotype: The antigen remains undetermined.

The CDR3 is 17 amino acids. Germline CDR1 SGHTA, CDR2 FQGNSA. TCRdb reprocessed the 5' RACE reads and keeps a single row for each CDR3 protein, giving no DNA. This table holds under 150,000 distinct CDR3 sequences. This chain joins TRBV7-2 and TRBJ2-3; TCRdb's D call of TRBD1 is untestable without DNA. Material: blood. This TCR came from a human donor with ulcerative colitis or Crohn's disease, or a healthy co-twin of an affected twin (not recorded which). CDR3 residues: CASSYDRGLTSTDTQYF.